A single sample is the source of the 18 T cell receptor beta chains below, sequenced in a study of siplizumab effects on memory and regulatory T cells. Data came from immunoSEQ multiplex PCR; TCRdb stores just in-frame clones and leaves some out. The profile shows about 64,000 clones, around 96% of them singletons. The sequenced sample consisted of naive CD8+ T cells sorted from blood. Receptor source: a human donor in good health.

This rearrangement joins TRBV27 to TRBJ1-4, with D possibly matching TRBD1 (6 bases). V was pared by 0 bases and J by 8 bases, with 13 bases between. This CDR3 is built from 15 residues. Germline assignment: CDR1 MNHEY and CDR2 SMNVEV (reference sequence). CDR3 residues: CASSLSLGAAEKLFF. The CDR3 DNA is TGTGCCAGCAGTTTATCGTTGGGGGCGGCCGAAAAACTGTTTTTT.

CDR3 amino acids: CASSLGLALDGYTF. CDR3 nucleotide sequence: TGTGCCAGCAGCTTGGGGTTAGCCCTCGATGGCTACACCTTC. The V and J genes are TRBV7-2 and TRBJ1-2; D is ambiguous. The length of the CDR3 is 14 residues. Trimming removed 3 bases at V and 6 bases at J, with 14 bases between. Looked up from germline, CDR1 is SGHTA and CDR2 is FQGNSA.

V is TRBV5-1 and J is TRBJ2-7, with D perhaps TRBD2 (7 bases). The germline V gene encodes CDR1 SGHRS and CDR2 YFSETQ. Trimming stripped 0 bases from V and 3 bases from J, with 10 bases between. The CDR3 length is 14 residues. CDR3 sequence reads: CASSLAGGHYEQYF. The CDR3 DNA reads TGCGCCAGCAGCTTGGCCGGGGGGCACTACGAGCAGTACTTC. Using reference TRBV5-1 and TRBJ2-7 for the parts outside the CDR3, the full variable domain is KAGVTQTPRYLIKTRGQQVTLSCSPISGHRSVSWYQQTPGQGLQFLFEYFSETQRNKGNFPGRFSGRQFSNSRSEMNVSTLELGDSALYLCASSLAGGHYEQYFGPGTRLTVT.

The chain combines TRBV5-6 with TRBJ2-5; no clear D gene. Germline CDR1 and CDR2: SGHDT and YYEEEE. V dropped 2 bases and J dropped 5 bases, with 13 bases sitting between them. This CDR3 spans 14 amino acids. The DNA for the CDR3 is TGTGCCAGCAGCTTTTCCGCGGTTACGGAGACCCAGTACTTC. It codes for CASSFSAVTETQYF.

CDR3 residues: CASRNSLQETQYF. The CDR3 region has the DNA TGTGCCAGCAGGAACAGTTTACAAGAGACCCAGTACTTC. The V gene is TRBV7-2, the J gene TRBJ2-5; D unclear. The germline gives CDR1 SGHTA, CDR2 FQGNSA. Trimming cost V 6 bases and J 2 bases, with 10 bases left between them. The CDR3 runs to 13 residues.

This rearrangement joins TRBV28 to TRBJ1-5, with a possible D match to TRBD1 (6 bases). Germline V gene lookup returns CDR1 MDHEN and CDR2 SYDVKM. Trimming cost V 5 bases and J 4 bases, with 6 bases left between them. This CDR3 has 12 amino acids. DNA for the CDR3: TGTGCCAGCAGTCAGGGGAATCAGCCCCAGCATTTT. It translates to CASSQGNQPQHF.

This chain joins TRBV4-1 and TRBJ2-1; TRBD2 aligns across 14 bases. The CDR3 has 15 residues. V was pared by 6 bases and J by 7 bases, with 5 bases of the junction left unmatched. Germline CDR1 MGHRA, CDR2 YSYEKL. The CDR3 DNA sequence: TGCGCCAGCAGTACCGGGACTAGCGGGGGAAATGAGCAGTTCTTC. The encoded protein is CASSTGTSGGNEQFF.

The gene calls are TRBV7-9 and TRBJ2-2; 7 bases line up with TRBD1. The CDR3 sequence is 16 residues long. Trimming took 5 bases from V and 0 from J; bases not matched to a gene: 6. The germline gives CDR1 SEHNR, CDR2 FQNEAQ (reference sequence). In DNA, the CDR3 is TGTGCCAGCAGCCCTCGGACAGGTTCGAACACCGGGGAGCTGTTTTTT. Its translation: CASSPRTGSNTGELFF. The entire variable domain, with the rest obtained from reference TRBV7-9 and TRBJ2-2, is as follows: DTGVSQNPRHKITKRGQNVTFRCDPISEHNRLYWYRQTLGQGPEFLTYFQNEAQLEKSRLLSDRFSAERPKGSFSTLEIQRTEQGDSAMYLCASSPRTGSNTGELFFGEGSRLTVL.

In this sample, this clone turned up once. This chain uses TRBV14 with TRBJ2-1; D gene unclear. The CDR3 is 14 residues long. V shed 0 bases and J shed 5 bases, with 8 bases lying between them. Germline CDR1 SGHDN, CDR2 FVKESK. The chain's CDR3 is CASSQDSFDNEQFF. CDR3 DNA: TGTGCCAGCAGCCAAGATTCATTTGACAATGAGCAGTTCTTC.

The chain's CDR3 is CASSEALEGLGEKLFF. The CDR3, as DNA: TGTGCCAGCAGTGAAGCGCTAGAAGGACTCGGGGAAAAACTGTTTTTT. The chain combines TRBV6-1 with TRBJ1-4, with unresolved D. There are 16 residues in the CDR3. Germline loops: CDR1 MNHNS, CDR2 SASEGT. V was cut by 0 bases and J by 8 bases, with 16 bases left in between.

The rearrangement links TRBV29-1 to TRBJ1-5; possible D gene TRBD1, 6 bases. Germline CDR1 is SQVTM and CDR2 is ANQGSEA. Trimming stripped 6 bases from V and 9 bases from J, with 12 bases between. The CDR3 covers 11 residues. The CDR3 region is CSVQQGGPQHF. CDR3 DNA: TGCAGCGTACAACAGGGAGGGCCCCAGCATTTT.

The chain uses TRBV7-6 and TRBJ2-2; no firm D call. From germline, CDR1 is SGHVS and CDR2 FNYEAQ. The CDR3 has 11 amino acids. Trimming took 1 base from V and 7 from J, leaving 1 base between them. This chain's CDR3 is CASSLVGELFF. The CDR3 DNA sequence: TGTGCCAGCAGCTTAGTCGGGGAGCTGTTTTTT.

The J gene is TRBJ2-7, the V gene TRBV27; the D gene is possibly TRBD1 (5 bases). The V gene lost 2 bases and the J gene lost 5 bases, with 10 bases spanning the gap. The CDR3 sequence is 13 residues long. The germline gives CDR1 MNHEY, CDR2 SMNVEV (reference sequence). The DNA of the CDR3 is TGTGCCAGCAGTTTAGGGCAGGGTGACGAGCAGTACTTC. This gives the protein CASSLGQGDEQYF.

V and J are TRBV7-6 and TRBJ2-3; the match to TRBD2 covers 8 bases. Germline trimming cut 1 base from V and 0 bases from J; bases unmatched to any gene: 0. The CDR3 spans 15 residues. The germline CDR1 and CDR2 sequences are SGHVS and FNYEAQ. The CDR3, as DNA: TGTGCCAGCAGCTTAGTAGCGGGGAGCACAGATACGCAGTATTTT. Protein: CASSLVAGSTDTQYF. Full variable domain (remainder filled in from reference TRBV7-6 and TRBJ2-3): GAGVSQSPRYKVTKRGQDVALRCDPISGHVSLYWYRQALGQGPEFLTYFNYEAQQDKSGLPNDRFSAERPEGSISTLTIQRTEQRDSAMYRCASSLVAGSTDTQYFGPGTRLTVL.

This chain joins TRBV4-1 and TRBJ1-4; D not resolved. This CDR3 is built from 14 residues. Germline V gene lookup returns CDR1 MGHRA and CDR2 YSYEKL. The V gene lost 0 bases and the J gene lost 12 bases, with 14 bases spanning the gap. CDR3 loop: CASSQDELREQLFF. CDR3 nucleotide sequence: TGCGCCAGCAGCCAAGATGAGTTGCGGGAGCAACTGTTTTTT.

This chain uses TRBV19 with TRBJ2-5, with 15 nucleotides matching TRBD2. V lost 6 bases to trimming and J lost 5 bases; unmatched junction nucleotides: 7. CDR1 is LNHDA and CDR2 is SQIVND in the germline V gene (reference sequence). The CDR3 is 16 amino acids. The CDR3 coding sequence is TGTGCCAGTAGCCGGACTAGCGGGGGGGCCGGGGAGACCCAGTACTTC. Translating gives CASSRTSGGAGETQYF.

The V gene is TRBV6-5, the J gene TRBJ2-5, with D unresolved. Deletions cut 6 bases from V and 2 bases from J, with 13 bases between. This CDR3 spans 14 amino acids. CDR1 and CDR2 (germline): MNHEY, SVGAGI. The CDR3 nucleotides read TGTGCCAGCAGGTCAAGCGTGCATCAAGAGACCCAGTACTTC. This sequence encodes CASRSSVHQETQYF.

As DNA, the CDR3 is TGTGCCAGCAGTGAAGGGGACAGCTTCTACGAGCAGTACTTC. Its translation is CASSEGDSFYEQYF. The chain is built from TRBV6-1 and TRBJ2-7; 7 bases match TRBD1. J gave up 3 bases and V 1 base, and 3 bases lay outside the gene matches. Germline V gives CDR1 MNHNS, CDR2 SASEGT. There are 14 residues in the CDR3.